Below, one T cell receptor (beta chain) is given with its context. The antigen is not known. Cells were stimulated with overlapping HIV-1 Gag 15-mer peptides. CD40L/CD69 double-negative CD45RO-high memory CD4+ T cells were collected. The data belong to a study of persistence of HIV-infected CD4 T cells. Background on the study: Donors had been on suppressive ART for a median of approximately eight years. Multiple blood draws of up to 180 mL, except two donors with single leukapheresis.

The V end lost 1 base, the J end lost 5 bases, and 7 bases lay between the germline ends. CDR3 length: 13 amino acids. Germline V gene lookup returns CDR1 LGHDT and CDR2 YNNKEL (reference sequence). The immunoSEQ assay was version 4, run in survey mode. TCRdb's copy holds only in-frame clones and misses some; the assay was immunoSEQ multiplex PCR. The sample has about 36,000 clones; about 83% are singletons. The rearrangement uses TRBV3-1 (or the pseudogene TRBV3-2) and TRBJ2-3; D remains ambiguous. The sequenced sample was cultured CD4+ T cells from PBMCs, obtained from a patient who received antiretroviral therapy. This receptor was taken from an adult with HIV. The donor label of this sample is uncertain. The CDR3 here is CASSQVGIDTQYF. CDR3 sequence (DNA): TGTGCCAGCAGCCAAGTGGGTATAGATACGCAGTATTTT.